The 5 T cell receptor beta chains listed next were all sequenced from one sample in a study of cytomegalovirus exposure and HLA in healthy donors. Researchers ran the PCR with 60 Vbeta and 13 Jbeta primers. Profiling relied on immunoSEQ multiplex PCR, and the TCRdb table lists in-frame clones only, not all of them. The sample shows about 130,000 clones, under 85% of them seen only once. The material sequenced was PBMCs. All receptors come from a woman aged 45-65 years in good health and CMV-seropositive.

The V and J genes are TRBV6-1 and TRBJ1-5; TRBD1 is a possible D gene (5 bases). CDR3 length: 15 residues. CDR1 MNHNS and CDR2 SASEGT come from the germline V gene. With 3 bases removed from V and 0 bases from J, the gap between germline ends came to 9 bases. The CDR3 nucleotides read TGTGCCAGCAGTGAGCAGGGAAATAGCAATCAGCCCCAGCATTTT. This gives the protein CASSEQGNSNQPQHF.

The rearrangement joins TRBV27 to TRBJ1-2, with D possibly TRBD1 on 5 matching bases. The CDR3 has 11 amino acids. The germline V gene encodes CDR1 MNHEY and CDR2 SMNVEV (reference sequence). V was cut by 6 bases and J by 8 bases, with 10 bases left in between. Here the CDR3 reads CASRGEGGYTF. In nucleotides, the CDR3 is TGTGCCAGCAGGGGGGAGGGCGGCTACACCTTC.

V usage is TRBV2 and J usage is TRBJ2-4; 11 positions match TRBD1. The V and J ends lost 8 bases and 6 bases, in that order; junction bases with no gene match: 3. The CDR3 consists of 13 residues. Germline loops: CDR1 SNHLY, CDR2 FYNNEI. The CDR3 here is CASWGTGGNIQYF. The CDR3, as DNA: TGTGCCAGCTGGGGGACAGGGGGAAACATTCAGTACTTC.

The V and J genes are TRBV27 and TRBJ2-1; the D is unclear. The CDR3 is 13 residues long. The V end was cut by 10 bases, the J end by 4 bases, with 14 bases between. CDR1 is MNHEY and CDR2 is SMNVEV in the germline V gene (reference sequence). The CDR3 DNA is TGTGCCACCACTCCCCCCCCATACAATGAGCAGTTCTTC. This gives the protein CATTPPPYNEQFF.

A word on this clone: One end of the junction fails to match germline, which may point to a read error. The rearrangement uses TRBV4-1 and TRBJ2-3; 13 positions agree with TRBD2. CDR1 and CDR2 (germline): MGHRA, YSYEKL. There are 17 residues in the CDR3. Here the CDR3 DNA reads TGCGCCAGCCGCCAAGGGACTAGCGGGGTTGGGGTAGATACGCAGTATTTT. Translation gives CASRQGTSGVGVDTQYF.